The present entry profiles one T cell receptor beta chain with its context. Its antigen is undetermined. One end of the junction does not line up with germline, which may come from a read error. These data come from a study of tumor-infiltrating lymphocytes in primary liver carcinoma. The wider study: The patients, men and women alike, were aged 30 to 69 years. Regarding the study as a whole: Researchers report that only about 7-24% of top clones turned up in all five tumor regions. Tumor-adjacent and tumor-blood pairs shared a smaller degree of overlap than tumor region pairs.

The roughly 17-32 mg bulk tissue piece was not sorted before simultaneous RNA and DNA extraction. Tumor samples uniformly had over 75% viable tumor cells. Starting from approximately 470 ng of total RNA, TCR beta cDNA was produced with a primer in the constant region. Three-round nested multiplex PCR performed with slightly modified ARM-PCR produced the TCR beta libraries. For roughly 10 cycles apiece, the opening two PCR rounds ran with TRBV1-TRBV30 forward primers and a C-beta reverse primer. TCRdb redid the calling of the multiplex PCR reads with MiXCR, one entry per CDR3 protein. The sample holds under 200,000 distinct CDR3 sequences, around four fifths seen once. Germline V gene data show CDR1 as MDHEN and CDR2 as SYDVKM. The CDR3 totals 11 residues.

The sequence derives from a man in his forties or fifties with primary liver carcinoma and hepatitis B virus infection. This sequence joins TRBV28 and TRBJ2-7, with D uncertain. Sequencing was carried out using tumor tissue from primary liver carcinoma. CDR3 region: CASSSPYEQYF. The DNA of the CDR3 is TGTGCCAGCAGCAGCCCCTACGAGCAGTATTTC.